The 23 T cell receptor beta chains below were found in one sample sequenced in a study of beta chain features in type 1 diabetes. The study's findings and limits: Moderately but significantly shorter TCRB CDR3s were found in Type 1 diabetes patients in all four CD4+ subsets.

Of the isolated RNA, all was reverse transcribed, and so the sequenced material was expressed TCRB transcripts. Here immunoSEQ multiplex PCR was the method, and the copy in TCRdb shows in-frame clones only, minus some. This sample yields about 700,000 clones, of which around 15% are seen a single time; approximately 0.022% belongs to the top ten. No antigens are known for them. Sequencing input: naive CD4+ T cells from blood. Receptors originate from a man between 18 and 35 years old with type 1 diabetes.

This clone was detected only once. This chain's CDR3 is CASSSEWNTEAFF. DNA of the CDR3: TGTGCCAGCAGCTCCGAATGGAACACTGAAGCTTTCTTT. The chain is built from TRBV7-9 and TRBJ1-1; D gene unclear. Looked up from germline, CDR1 is SEHNR and CDR2 is FQNEAQ (reference sequence). There are 13 residues in the CDR3. Trimming cost V 4 bases and J 1 base, with 7 bases left between them.

The V gene is TRBV7-8, the J gene TRBJ2-2; the D is unclear. The length of the CDR3 is 12 residues. Germline values: CDR1 SGHVS, CDR2 FQNEAQ. Trimming cost V 3 bases and J 4 bases, with 3 bases left between them. The CDR3 is CASSFSTGELFF. CDR3 nucleotides: TGTGCCAGCAGCTTTTCCACCGGGGAGCTGTTTTTT.

This clone was found a few times. The rearrangement joins TRBV6-5 to TRBJ1-1, with a tentative D call TRBD1 (6 bases). CDR1 and CDR2 from the germline V gene are MNHEY and SVGAGI. This CDR3 contains 13 residues. Trimming left V 6 bases short and J 7 bases short, with 15 bases between. The CDR3 nucleotides are TGTGCCAGCAGCGAAACAGGGAGTATTGAAGCTTTCTTT. Translating gives CASSETGSIEAFF.

The gene calls are TRBV4-1 and TRBJ1-1; 8 bases agree with TRBD1. The V gene end was trimmed by 0 bases and the J gene end by 3 bases; junction bases not matched to a gene: 6. Germline-derived CDR1 and CDR2 are MGHRA and YSYEKL. The CDR3 has 16 amino acids. The CDR3 nucleotides are TGCGCCAGCAGCCAAGATAGGACAGGGCATTACACTGAAGCTTTCTTT. Protein: CASSQDRTGHYTEAFF.

This clone turned up a few times. V usage is TRBV13 and J usage is TRBJ2-7, with 8 nucleotides matching TRBD2. Trimming took 5 bases from V and 6 from J; bases not matched to a gene: 9. CDR1 and CDR2 (germline): PRHDT, FYEKMQ (reference sequence). This CDR3 contains 14 residues. This chain's CDR3 is CASSSSGVGAEQYF. The CDR3 region has the DNA TGTGCCAGCAGCAGTAGCGGGGTTGGGGCCGAGCAGTACTTC. Full variable domain (remainder filled in from reference TRBV13 and TRBJ2-7): AAGVIQSPRHLIKEKRETATLKCYPIPRHDTVYWYQQGPGQDPQFLISFYEKMQSDKGSIPDRFSAQQFSDYHSELNMSSLELGDSALYFCASSSSGVGAEQYFGPGTRLTVT.

About this clone: The junction departs from the called germline gene at one end, perhaps through a read error. This sequence joins TRBV10-3 and TRBJ2-3, with D possibly being TRBD2 (5 bases). Germline V lookup: CDR1 ENHRY, CDR2 SYGVKD. This CDR3 is built from 12 residues. The chain's CDR3 is CASHGGVEPSDF. The CDR3 DNA reads as TGTGCCTCCCATGGAGGAGTTGAGCCCTCGGATTTT.

This rearrangement joins TRBV28 to TRBJ2-3; the D call may be TRBD1 or TRBD2 (6 bases each). The CDR3 covers 17 residues. CDR1 is MDHEN and CDR2 is SYDVKM in the germline V gene. V gave up 7 bases and J gave up 0 bases, with 20 bases separating them. The CDR3 here is CASTPPVGGTSTDTQYF. The DNA for the CDR3 is TGTGCCAGCACCCCACCCGTAGGGGGGACTAGCACAGATACGCAGTATTTT.

This clone was seen a few times. The chain is built from TRBV6-6 and TRBJ2-2, with 8 bases that match TRBD2. Germline loops: CDR1 MNHNY, CDR2 SVGAGI (reference sequence). V dropped 10 bases and J dropped 0; count of bases not matched to a gene: 7. The CDR3 is 15 residues long. CDR3 protein: CAIPRGGPNTGELFF. The CDR3 DNA reads TGTGCCATCCCCCGGGGGGGACCGAACACCGGGGAGCTGTTTTTT.

The V gene is TRBV4-1, the J gene TRBJ2-5; D unclear. Trimming shortened V by 1 base and J by 4 bases, and 7 bases separated the two germline ends. The CDR3 consists of 13 residues. Germline V lookup: CDR1 MGHRA, CDR2 YSYEKL. The CDR3 DNA sequence: TGCGCCAGCAGCCAAGCTCCAACAGAGACCCAGTACTTC. Its translation: CASSQAPTETQYF.

The chain recombines TRBV9 with TRBJ1-2, with unresolved D. The V end was cut by 0 bases, the J end by 1 base, with 13 bases between. Germline CDR1 and CDR2: SGDLS and YYNGEE. The CDR3 length is 16 residues. CDR3 DNA sequence: TGTGCCAGCAGCGTAGCCCCGCTGGAGGGTAACTATGGCTACACCTTC. Its translation is CASSVAPLEGNYGYTF.

This clone occurred a few times. The J gene is TRBJ2-7, the V gene TRBV30, with D possibly being TRBD1 (5 bases). The germline CDR1 and CDR2 sequences are GTSNPN and SVGIG (reference sequence). Trimming removed 3 bases at V and 3 bases at J, with 15 bases between. The CDR3 consists of 14 residues. CDR3 DNA sequence: TGTGCCTGGAGAGGTACAGGATACTACTACGAGCAGTACTTC. It codes for CAWRGTGYYYEQYF. The variable domain in full, completed from reference TRBV30 and TRBJ2-7, reads SQTIHQWPATLVQPVGSPLSLECTVEGTSNPNLYWYRQAAGRGLQLLFYSVGIGQISSEVPQNLSASRPQDRQFILSSKKLLLSDSGFYLCAWRGTGYYYEQYFGPGTRLTVT.

This rearrangement joins TRBV28 to TRBJ1-1; unclear D gene. This CDR3 comprises 14 residues. With 1 base removed from V and 5 bases from J, the gap between germline ends came to 11 bases. Germline loops: CDR1 MDHEN, CDR2 SYDVKM. CDR3 bases: TGTGCCAGCAGTTTATACGGGCTCAAGACTGAAGCTTTCTTT. Amino acids: CASSLYGLKTEAFF.

This chain joins TRBV20-1 and TRBJ2-5, with TRBD2 matching 7 bases. Trimming removed 2 bases from V and 10 bases from J; junction bases left unmatched: 4. Germline lookup yields CDR1 DFQATT and CDR2 SNEGSKA (reference sequence). This CDR3 region has 11 residues. CDR3 residues: CSARWRGNQYF. The CDR3 DNA is TGCAGTGCTAGATGGCGGGGGAACCAGTACTTC.

The V call is TRBV28, the J call TRBJ1-1; D might be TRBD1 (5 bases). The germline V gene encodes CDR1 MDHEN and CDR2 SYDVKM. The CDR3 is made up of 15 amino acids. Trimming removed 5 bases from V and 7 bases from J, with 20 bases in between. This CDR3 is CASSKNRLGLDEAFF. The DNA for the CDR3 is TGTGCCAGCAGTAAGAACAGGTTGGGCCTGGATGAAGCTTTCTTT.

This clone was seen more than once but under ten times. The chain carries TRBV2 and TRBJ2-1; TRBD1 or TRBD2 may be the D gene (5 bases each). This CDR3 is built from 16 residues. Trimming removed 2 bases from V and 7 bases from J, with 18 bases in between. Germline V gene data show CDR1 as SNHLY and CDR2 as FYNNEI. In DNA form, the CDR3 reads TGTGCCAGCAGTGAAATGTCGGGGACCCCTAGGAATGAGCAGTTCTTC. Translation gives CASSEMSGTPRNEQFF.

This chain connects TRBV19 to TRBJ2-2; 9 bases fit TRBD1. V shed 9 bases and J 4 bases; nucleotides not matched to a gene: 9. Looked up from germline, CDR1 is LNHDA and CDR2 is SQIVND (reference sequence). The CDR3 is 15 amino acids. CDR3 coding DNA: TGTGCCAGCGCACAGGGGGCTTGGATCACCGGGGAGCTGTTTTTT. It is translated as CASAQGAWITGELFF.

This clone was seen a few times. This chain uses TRBV29-1 with TRBJ1-1; 9 bases map to TRBD1. The V gene end was trimmed by 4 bases and the J gene end by 1 base; junction bases not matched to a gene: 4. The CDR3 contains 14 residues. Germline V gene lookup returns CDR1 SQVTM and CDR2 ANQGSEA. The CDR3 nucleotides are TGCAGCGTTGCCCGGGACAGGGCGAACACTGAAGCTTTCTTT. It encodes CSVARDRANTEAFF.

The chain recombines TRBV9 with TRBJ1-5; no clear D gene. The germline V gene has CDR1 SGDLS and CDR2 YYNGEE. V lost 0 bases and J 5 bases, leaving 9 bases between the germline ends. The CDR3 length is 14 residues. DNA for the CDR3: TGTGCCAGCAGCGTAGGTCACGCTGATCAGCCCCAGCATTTT. It encodes CASSVGHADQPQHF.

The chain employs TRBV6-5 and TRBJ1-2; 7 positions agree with TRBD1. V was clipped by 10 bases and J by 7 bases; unmatched bases: 9. Germline V gene sequence: CDR1 MNHEY, CDR2 SVGAGI. The CDR3 sequence is 12 residues long. Here the CDR3 reads CATEGAVGGYTF. In nucleotides, the CDR3 is TGTGCCACCGAGGGGGCGGTAGGTGGCTACACCTTC.

This clone was seen a few times. The chain couples TRBV15 to TRBJ2-2; D uncertain. The CDR3 is 13 amino acids. Trimming took 0 bases from V and 5 from J, leaving 4 bases between them. Germline V gene sequence: CDR1 LNHNV, CDR2 YYDKDF (reference sequence). In DNA form, the CDR3 reads TGTGCCACCAGCAGAGAGACTACCGGGGAGCTGTTTTTT. Encoded protein: CATSRETTGELFF.

The rearrangement joins TRBV10-3 to TRBJ2-7, with 7 bases that match TRBD1. CDR1 ENHRY and CDR2 SYGVKD come from the germline V gene. Losses at the gene ends were 3 bases for V and 1 base for J; bases not matched to a gene: 6. The CDR3 covers 15 residues. The CDR3 DNA sequence: TGTGCCATCAGTGAATCGGACAGGCTATCCTACGAGCAGTACTTC. Translated: CAISESDRLSYEQYF.

This clone was seen more than once but under ten times. CDR3 coding DNA: TGTGCCAGCAGCCCCGGGTGGACCGGGGAGCTGTTTTTT. Amino acid sequence: CASSPGWTGELFF. The rearrangement uses TRBV7-9 and TRBJ2-2; D unclear. This CDR3 region has 13 residues. Germline loops: CDR1 SEHNR, CDR2 FQNEAQ (reference sequence). With 5 bases removed from V and 5 bases from J, the gap between germline ends came to 9 bases. Together with reference TRBV7-9 and TRBJ2-2, the CDR3 gives the full variable domain: DTGVSQNPRHKITKRGQNVTFRCDPISEHNRLYWYRQTLGQGPEFLTYFQNEAQLEKSRLLSDRFSAERPKGSFSTLEIQRTEQGDSAMYLCASSPGWTGELFFGEGSRLTVL.

This chain uses TRBV14 with TRBJ2-1, with a possible D match to TRBD1 (6 bases). Trimming removed 2 bases at V and 4 bases at J, with 18 bases between. CDR1 SGHDN and CDR2 FVKESK come from the germline V gene. This CDR3 is built from 17 residues. The CDR3 here is CASSQPQPGVLYNEQFF. In nucleotides, the CDR3 is TGTGCCAGCAGCCAACCCCAGCCAGGGGTACTGTACAATGAGCAGTTCTTC.